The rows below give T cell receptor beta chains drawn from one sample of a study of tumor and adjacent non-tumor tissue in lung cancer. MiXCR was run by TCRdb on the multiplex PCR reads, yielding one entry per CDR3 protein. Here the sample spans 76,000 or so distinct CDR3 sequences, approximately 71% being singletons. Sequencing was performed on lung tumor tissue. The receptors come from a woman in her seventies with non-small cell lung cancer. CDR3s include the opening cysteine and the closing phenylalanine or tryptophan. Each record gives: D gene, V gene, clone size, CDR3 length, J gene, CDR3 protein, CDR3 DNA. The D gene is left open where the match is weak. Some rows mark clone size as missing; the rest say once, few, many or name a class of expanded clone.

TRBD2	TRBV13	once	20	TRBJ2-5	CASSLYQGLAGASRGETHYF	TGTGCCAGCAGTTTATATCAGGGACTAGCGGGAGCTTCGAGGGGAGAGACCCACTACTTC
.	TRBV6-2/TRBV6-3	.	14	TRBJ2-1	CAIGRDSLKNKQFF	TGTGCCATCGGGCGGGATTCCCTCAAGAATAAGCAGTTCTTC
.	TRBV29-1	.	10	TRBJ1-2	CSVVHSGYTF	TGCAGCGTGGTACATTCTGGCTACACCTTC
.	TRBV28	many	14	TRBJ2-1	CASRLGQQYNEQFF	TGTGCCAGCAGGTTGGGTCAGCAATACAATGAGCAGTTCTTC
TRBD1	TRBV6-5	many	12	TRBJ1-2	CASSQTGYGYTF	TGTGCCAGCAGCCAGACAGGGTATGGCTACACCTTC
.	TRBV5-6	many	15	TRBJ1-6	CASSSGIGGGSPLHF	TGTGCCAGCAGCTCTGGAATTGGAGGAGGTTCACCCCTCCACTTT
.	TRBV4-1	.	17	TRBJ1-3	CASSQDGQGGSGNSIYF	TGCGCCAGCAGCCAAGATGGGCAGGGAGGCTCTGGAAACAGCATATATTTC
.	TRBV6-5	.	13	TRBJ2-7	CASLRQNTYEQHF	TGTGCCAGCCTGAGACAGAACACCTACGAGCAGCACTTC
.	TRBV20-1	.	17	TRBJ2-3	CSARDARGAFSQDTQYF	TGCAGTGCTAGAGACGCGCGAGGGGCTTTTTCACAAGATACGCAGTATTTT
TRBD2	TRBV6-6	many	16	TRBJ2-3	CASSRLAGGPTDTQYF	TGTGCCAGCAGTCGCCTAGCGGGAGGGCCGACAGATACGCAGTATTTT
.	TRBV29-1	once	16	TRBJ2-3	CGVGLRGRLSTDTQYF	TGCGGCGTCGGGCTACGGGGGCGGTTAAGCACAGATACGCAGTATTTT
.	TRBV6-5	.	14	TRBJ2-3	CASSQRISRDTQYF	TGTGCCAGCAGCCAGCGAATTAGTAGAGATACGCAGTATTTT
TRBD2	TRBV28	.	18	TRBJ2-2	CASSSPWVAGGPTRELFF	TGTGCCAGCAGTTCCCCTTGGGTAGCGGGAGGACCCACCCGGGAGCTGTTTTTT
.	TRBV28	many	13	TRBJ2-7	CASSSGQSYEQYF	TGTGCCAGCAGTTCTGGACAGAGCTACGAGCAGTACTTC
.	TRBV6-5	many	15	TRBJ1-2	CASSYDSQGAYGYTF	TGTGCCAGCAGTTACGACTCACAGGGAGCTTATGGCTACACCTTC
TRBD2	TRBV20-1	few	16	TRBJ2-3	CSAYGTSGTSTDTQYF	TGCAGTGCATACGGGACTAGCGGAACTAGCACAGATACGCAGTATTTT
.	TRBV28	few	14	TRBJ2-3	CASSAGRALSTQYF	TGTGCCAGCAGTGCGGGTCGGGCCCTCAGTACGCAGTATTTT
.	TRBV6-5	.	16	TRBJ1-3	CASSRDTGMCGNTIYF	TGTGCCAGCAGCCGGGACACGGGGATGTGTGGAAACACTATATATTTT
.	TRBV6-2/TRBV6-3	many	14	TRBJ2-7	CASRDGQNYYEGYF	TGTGCCAGCAGGGACGGACAGAACTATTACGAGGGGTACTTC
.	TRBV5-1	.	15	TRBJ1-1	CASSRRGRGSIEAFF	TGCGCCAGCAGCCGCCGGGGAAGGGGGAGCATTGAAGCTTTCTTT
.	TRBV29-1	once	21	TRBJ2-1	CSVGGGFAGNIPTSSYNELFF	TGCAGCGTTGGAGGCGGATTCGCCGGTAACATCCCCACGAGCTCCTACAATGAGCTGTTCTTC
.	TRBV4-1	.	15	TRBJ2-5	CASSPRIESQETQYF	TGCGCCAGCAGCCCCCGGATTGAGAGCCAAGAGACCCAGTACTTC
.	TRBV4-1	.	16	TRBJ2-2	CASSHPPASNTGELFF	TGCGCCAGCAGCCATCCACCAGCGTCCAACACCGGGGAGCTGTTTTTC
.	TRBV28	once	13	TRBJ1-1	CASNSTLNTEAFF	TGTGCCAGCAATTCCACACTGAACACTGAAGCTTTCTTT
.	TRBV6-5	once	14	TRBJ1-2	CASSTQGGKCGYTF	TGTGCCAGCAGTACTCAGGGTGGGAAGTGTGGCTACACCTTC
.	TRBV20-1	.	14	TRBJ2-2	CSASEKLGTEEMFF	TGCAGTGCTAGCGAGAAATTGGGCACCGAGGAGATGTTTTTT
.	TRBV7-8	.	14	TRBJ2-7	CASGPGPGSYEQYF	TGTGCCAGCGGACCGGGGCCAGGCTCCTACGAGCAGTACTTC
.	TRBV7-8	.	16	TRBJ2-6	CASGPWNSSGANVLTF	TGTGCCAGCGGCCCCTGGAATAGCTCTGGGGCCAACGTCCTGACTTTC
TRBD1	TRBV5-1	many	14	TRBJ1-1	CASSLRQGGTEAFF	TGCGCCAGCAGCTTGAGACAGGGAGGCACTGAAGCTTTCTTT
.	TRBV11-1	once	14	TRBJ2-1	CAGSPLEGGYEQFF	TGTGCCGGCAGCCCGCTGGAGGGCGGCTATGAGCAGTTCTTC
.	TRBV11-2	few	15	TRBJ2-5	CASSAGSSLMGTQYF	TGTGCCAGCAGCGCCGGGAGCAGCCTCATGGGGACCCAGTACTTC
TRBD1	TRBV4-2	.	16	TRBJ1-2	CANSQEQGALLYGYTF	TGTGCCAACAGCCAAGAACAGGGGGCGTTACTCTATGGCTACACGTTC
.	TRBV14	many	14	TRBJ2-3	CASSQAFSTDTQYF	TGTGCCAGCAGCCAAGCTTTCAGCACAGATACGCAGTATTTT
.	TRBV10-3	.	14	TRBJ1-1	CAITRDEEKTEAFF	TGCGCCATCACCCGAGATGAGGAAAAGACTGAAGCTTTCTTT
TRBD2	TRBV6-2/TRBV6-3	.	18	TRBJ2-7	CASSYPAVAGGPRYEQYF	TGTGCCAGCAGTTACCCTGCGGTAGCGGGAGGGCCACGGTACGAGCAGTACTTC
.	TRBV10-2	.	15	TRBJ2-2	CTSNLGGGQTGELFF	TGCACCAGCAACCTGGGGGGAGGACAGACCGGGGAGCTGTTTTTT
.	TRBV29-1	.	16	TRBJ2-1	CSVDPGTSGPLGEQFF	TGCAGCGTCGACCCGGGAACTAGTGGGCCTCTAGGTGAGCAGTTCTTC
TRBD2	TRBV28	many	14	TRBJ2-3	CASSKAGGADTQYF	TGTGCCAGCAGTAAAGCGGGAGGTGCAGATACGCAGTATTTT
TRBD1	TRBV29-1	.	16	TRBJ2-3	CSVMGDRSAVTDMHYF	TGCAGCGTCATGGGGGACAGATCTGCCGTTACAGATATGCACTATTTT
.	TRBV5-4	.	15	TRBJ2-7	CASSAREACTYEKYF	TGTGCCAGCAGCGCCCGAGAAGCGTGTACCTACGAGAAGTACTTC
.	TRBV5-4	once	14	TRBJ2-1	CASSLDRDITFEFF	TGTGCCAGCAGTTTGGACCGGGACATAACATTTGAGTTCTTC
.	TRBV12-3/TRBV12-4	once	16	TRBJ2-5	CASSIAWGQAGGTQYF	TGTGCCAGCAGTATAGCTTGGGGGCAGGCCGGAGGGACCCAGTACTTC
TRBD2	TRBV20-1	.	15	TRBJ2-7	CSAISPAGVGYEQCF	TGCAGTGCTATCTCACCAGCGGGAGTTGGGTACGAGCAGTGCTTC
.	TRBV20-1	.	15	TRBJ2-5	CNAMSSGEAWETQYF	TGCAATGCTATGAGTTCGGGCGAGGCGTGGGAGACCCAGTACTTC
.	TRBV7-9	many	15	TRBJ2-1	CASSPGGAGGNEQFF	TGTGCCAGCAGCCCAGGGGGGGCTGGGGGCAATGAGCAGTTCTTC
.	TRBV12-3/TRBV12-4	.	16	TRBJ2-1	CASSGLTGTSYYEQFF	TGTGCCAGCAGTGGGCTAACGGGCACTTCCTACTATGAGCAGTTCTTC
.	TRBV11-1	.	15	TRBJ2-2	CANSLAARVAWELFF	TGTGCCAACAGCTTAGCAGCCAGGGTTGCCTGGGAGCTGTTTTTT
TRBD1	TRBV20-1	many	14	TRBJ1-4	CSAPRDRGGEKLFF	TGCAGTGCTCCCCGGGACAGAGGGGGTGAAAAACTGTTTTTT
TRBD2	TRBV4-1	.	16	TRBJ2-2	CASSQLGGPSTGELFF	TGCGCCAGCAGCCAATTGGGAGGGCCGAGCACTGGGGAGCTGTTTTTT
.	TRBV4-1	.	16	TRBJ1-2	CASSQDPGQFLHGYSF	TGCGCCAGCAGCCAAGATCCCGGACAATTCCTGCATGGTTACAGCTTC
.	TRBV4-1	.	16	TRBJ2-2	CASSQHTIWNTGELFF	TGCGCCAGCAGCCAACACACCATTTGGAACACCGGGGAGCTGTTTTTT
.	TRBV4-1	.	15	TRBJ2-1	CTSSHLTGPDYEQFF	TGCACTAGCAGCCACCTGACGGGGCCGGACTATGAGCAGTTCTTC
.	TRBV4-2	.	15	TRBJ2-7	CASWQDETPSYEQYF	TGTGCCAGCTGGCAAGATGAAACTCCCTCCTACGAGCAGTACTTC
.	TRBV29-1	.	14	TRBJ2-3	CNVGERASTDTQYF	TGCAACGTGGGAGAGAGGGCTAGCACAGATACGCAGTATTTT
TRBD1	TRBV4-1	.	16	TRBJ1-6	CASSLAPGTDNSPLHF	TGTGCCAGCAGCCTAGCCCCAGGGACAGATAATTCGCCCCTCCACTTT
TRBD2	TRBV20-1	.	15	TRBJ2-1	CSARELAAREDEQFF	TGCAGTGCTAGAGAGTTGGCGGCCCGGGAGGATGAGCAGTTCTTC
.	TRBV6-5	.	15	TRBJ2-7	CASTGLRSLAYEQYF	TGTGCCAGCACCGGCCTACGTTCACTCGCCTACGAGCAGTACTTC
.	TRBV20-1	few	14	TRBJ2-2	CSARAAINTGELFF	TGCAGTGCTAGAGCAGCAATAAACACCGGGGAGCTGTTTTTT
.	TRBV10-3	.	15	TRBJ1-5	CAISGDSNSNQPQHF	TGTGCCATCAGTGGCGACAGCAATAGCAATCAGCCCCAACATTTT